This paragraph covers one T cell receptor (beta chain) sequence. The data are from a study of blood T cell repertoires in COVID-19. Across the whole study: Specimens from acute and convalescent COVID-19 originated in the United States, Italy and Spain. T cells, B-cell-depleted T cells, or PBMCs provided the cDNA or gDNA that served as material.

Per the study methods: Nucleated cell counts were estimated from reference gene primer amplification. Assay: immunoSEQ multiplex PCR; the TCRdb copy retains only in-frame clones and omits some. V, J and clone size are those of that table, while D and trimming were read from the DNA. The data show 150,000 to 200,000 clones, with around four fifths seen just once and roughly 2% held by the top ten. Germline loops: CDR1 MNHEY, CDR2 SVGEGT. The CDR3 length is 16 residues. V shed 4 bases and J 4 bases; nucleotides not matched to a gene: 10. Sample: peripheral blood. The V call is TRBV6-2 or TRBV6-3, the J call TRBJ1-5; TRBD1 aligns across 7 bases. This receptor was obtained from a woman older than 75 with acute or convalescent COVID-19. In DNA form, the CDR3 reads TGTGCCAGCAGTTTCCGGACAGGAGCTACGAATCAGCCCCAGCATTTT. It encodes CASSFRTGATNQPQHF.